The next 19 T cell receptor beta chains were all read from a single sample in a study of Ad26.COV2.S vaccination and SARS-CoV-2 variants. Measured with immunoSEQ multiplex PCR; TCRdb has only the in-frame clones, and not every one. Altogether some 340,000 clones are present, about 82% being singletons, with the ten largest covering under 2%. The treatment denotes: about 20 received Ad26.COV2.S at low or high dose, single or two shots; 5 received placebo; per-sample allocation not given. Each sample was drawn 63 days after the first injection (of vaccine or placebo). Sequencing was performed on peripheral blood, taken in a trial of Ad26.COV2.S vaccine versus placebo. These TCRs come from a person between 18 and 65 years old who received the Ad26.COV2.S COVID-19 vaccine or a placebo.

V and J are TRBV12-5 and TRBJ1-2, with D perhaps matching TRBD1 (5 bases). This CDR3 has 17 residues. Trimming pared 1 base from V and 4 bases from J, leaving 19 bases between. The germline CDR1 and CDR2 sequences are LGHNT and FRNRAP. The CDR3 coding sequence is TGTGCTAGTGGTTTGGCACGGGACGCCTCCGGAGTCTATGGCTACACCTTC. It translates to CASGLARDASGVYGYTF.

V usage is TRBV2 and J usage is TRBJ1-4, with unresolved D. The CDR3 sequence is 14 residues long. With 8 bases removed from V and 10 bases from J, the gap between germline ends came to 20 bases. Per germline, CDR1 SNHLY and CDR2 FYNNEI. CDR3 nucleotide sequence: TGTGCCAGCCTTGAACCCAGGTTCCCCCTAAAACTGTTTTTT. Its protein is CASLEPRFPLKLFF.

The V and J genes are TRBV7-2 and TRBJ1-6, with TRBD1 matching 10 bases. This CDR3 region has 15 residues. The V gene's germline CDR1 is SGHTA and CDR2 FQGNSA. Unmatched junction bases numbered 7, after V lost 5 bases and J lost 9 bases. CDR3 region: CASSLRTGGGSPLHF. The CDR3 nucleotides are TGTGCCAGCAGCCTCCGGACAGGGGGAGGTTCACCCCTCCACTTT. Based on the CDR3 plus reference TRBV7-2 and TRBJ1-6, the full variable domain is GAGVSQSPSNKVTEKGKDVELRCDPISGHTALYWYRQSLGQGLEFLIYFQGNSAPDKSGLPSDRFSAERTGGSVSTLTIQRTQQEDSAVYLCASSLRTGGGSPLHFGNGTRLTVT.

This chain links TRBV7-8 with TRBJ1-2; D is ambiguous. The CDR3 extends over 11 amino acids. V lost 8 bases to trimming and J lost 3 bases, with 7 bases between them. The germline CDR1 and CDR2 sequences are SGHVS and FQNEAQ. The CDR3 region has the DNA TGTGCCAGCTCAACGGACTATGGCTACACCTTC. As protein: CASSTDYGYTF.

The chain uses TRBV27 and TRBJ1-1; 7 bases align to TRBD1. This CDR3 has 14 residues. CDR1 is MNHEY, CDR2 SMNVEV, per germline (reference sequence). J gave up 4 bases and V 10 bases, and 12 bases lay outside the gene matches. The CDR3: CATSPRQGGTEAFF. Written as DNA, the CDR3 is TGTGCCACCTCACCCAGACAGGGTGGCACTGAAGCTTTCTTT.

The CDR3 nucleotides are TGTGCCAGCAGCGCCGGGGAGATCTACGAGCAGTACTTC. It translates to CASSAGEIYEQYF. The chain has TRBV9 and TRBJ2-7, with D possibly TRBD2 on 5 matching bases. V was shortened by 3 bases and J by 3 bases, with 10 bases between the two germline ends. CDR3 length: 13 residues. Germline-derived CDR1 and CDR2 are SGDLS and YYNGEE. The full variable domain, rest sourced from reference TRBV9 and TRBJ2-7, is DSGVTQTPKHLITATGQRVTLRCSPRSGDLSVYWYQQSLDQGLQFLIQYYNGEERAKGNILERFSAQQFPDLHSELNLSSLELGDSALYFCASSAGEIYEQYFGPGTRLTVT.

This clone was seen more than once but under ten times. The rearrangement uses TRBV6-4 and TRBJ2-1, with a weak D call TRBD1 (6 bases). Germline values: CDR1 MRHNA, CDR2 SNTAGT. The CDR3 is 15 amino acids. Trimming removed 2 bases from V and 0 bases from J, with 8 bases in between. The DNA for the CDR3 is TGTGCCAGCAGTGACGGACAGAGCTCCTACAATGAGCAGTTCTTC. Residues: CASSDGQSSYNEQFF.

V usage is TRBV5-4 and J usage is TRBJ1-2; D is unclear. Looked up from germline, CDR1 is SGHNT and CDR2 is YYREEE (reference sequence). The CDR3 contains 14 residues. V was pared by 1 base and J by 6 bases, with 13 bases between. CDR3 sequence reads: CASSLPRHRDGYTF. In nucleotides, the CDR3 is TGTGCCAGCAGCTTGCCGAGACATAGGGATGGCTACACCTTC. Full variable domain (missing parts from reference TRBV5-4 and TRBJ1-2): ETGVTQSPTHLIKTRGQQVTLRCSSQSGHNTVSWYQQALGQGPQFIFQYYREEENGRGNFPPRFSGLQFPNYSSELNVNALELDDSALYLCASSLPRHRDGYTFGSGTRLTVV.

V and J are TRBV2 and TRBJ2-2; 8 positions match TRBD2. The CDR3 sequence is 14 residues long. V shed 5 bases, J shed 7 bases, and the junction held 6 bases outside the gene matches. Germline V gene sequence: CDR1 SNHLY, CDR2 FYNNEI. The CDR3 DNA follows: TGTGCCAGCAGTTTAGACGGGAGGGGCGGGGAGCTGTTTTTT. It yields the protein CASSLDGRGGELFF.

This clone was detected many times. V is TRBV2 and J is TRBJ1-2; maybe TRBD1 (5 bases). The V gene lost 7 bases and the J gene lost 0 bases, with 9 bases spanning the gap. The CDR3 consists of 13 residues. CDR1 is SNHLY and CDR2 is FYNNEI in the germline V gene. The CDR3 sequence is CASTRDSNYGYTF. CDR3 coding DNA: TGTGCCAGCACCAGGGATTCTAACTATGGCTACACCTTC.

The rearrangement links TRBV2 to TRBJ2-5; D might be TRBD2 (6 bases). V was trimmed by 9 bases and J by 5 bases, leaving 16 bases between them. The CDR3 extends over 13 amino acids. Germline CDR1 reads SNHLY; CDR2 reads FYNNEI. The CDR3: CASSPWGVETQYF. For the CDR3, the DNA is TGTGCCAGTAGTCCTTGGGGGGTTGAGACCCAGTACTTC.

About this clone: Other DNA sequences from this sample encode an identical CDR3 as well. This chain joins TRBV18 and TRBJ2-7, with D hard to call. Trimming pared 1 base from V and 2 bases from J, leaving 6 bases between. Germline V lookup: CDR1 KGHSH, CDR2 LQKENI. This CDR3 has 13 amino acids. CDR3 DNA: TGTGCCAGCTCACCACTTTTAACCTACGAGCAGTACTTC. Its protein product is CASSPLLTYEQYF.

This clone was seen only once. The rearrangement uses TRBV5-5 and TRBJ2-7, with D uncertain. V lost 4 bases, J lost 2 bases, and 4 bases lay in between. The CDR3 is 11 amino acids. Germline lookup yields CDR1 SGHKS and CDR2 YYEKEE (reference sequence). The CDR3 DNA sequence: TGTGCCAGCAGCGACCCCTACGAGCAGTACTTC. It yields the protein CASSDPYEQYF.

The rearrangement links TRBV6-2 or TRBV6-3 to TRBJ1-1; unclear D gene. The CDR3 contains 12 residues. Trimming left V 1 base short and J 3 bases short, with 3 bases between. Germline V gene sequence: CDR1 MNHEY, CDR2 SVGEGT. This chain's CDR3 is CASSYWDTEAFF. The CDR3 DNA is TGTGCCAGCAGTTACTGGGACACTGAAGCTTTCTTT.

V is TRBV27 and J is TRBJ2-6; D may match TRBD1 or TRBD2 (5 bases each). Germline V gene lookup returns CDR1 MNHEY and CDR2 SMNVEV (reference sequence). The CDR3 consists of 19 residues. The V end lost 1 base, the J end lost 0 bases, and 16 bases lay between the germline ends. The CDR3 nucleotides read TGTGCCAGCAGTTTATTGGGGCTCGGGGCCACCTCTGGGGCCAACGTCCTGACTTTC. Its protein is CASSLLGLGATSGANVLTF.

The chain has TRBV5-4 and TRBJ2-3; D possibly corresponds to TRBD2 (5 bases). V was trimmed by 4 bases and J by 1 base, leaving 13 bases between them. Germline V gene sequence: CDR1 SGHNT, CDR2 YYREEE (reference sequence). The CDR3 length is 15 residues. The CDR3 nucleotides are TGTGCCAGCAGCACGAGAGGGCCAGGCACAGATACGCAGTATTTT. The encoded protein is CASSTRGPGTDTQYF. The full variable domain, with the rest looked up from reference TRBV5-4 and TRBJ2-3, is ETGVTQSPTHLIKTRGQQVTLRCSSQSGHNTVSWYQQALGQGPQFIFQYYREEENGRGNFPPRFSGLQFPNYSSELNVNALELDDSALYLCASSTRGPGTDTQYFGPGTRLTVL.

The chain uses TRBV6-5 and TRBJ1-6; D gene uncertain. V was pared by 5 bases and J by 8 bases, with 13 bases between. CDR3 length equals 14 residues. CDR1 is MNHEY, CDR2 SVGAGI, per germline. CDR3 nucleotide sequence: TGTGCCAGCAGTAACGGACCCAAGGATTCACCCCTCCACTTT. Translation gives CASSNGPKDSPLHF.

The J gene is TRBJ2-1, the V gene TRBV5-6, with a weak D call TRBD2 (6 bases). V lost 2 bases and J lost 4, with 16 bases in between. The CDR3 extends over 16 amino acids. Germline CDR1 is SGHDT and CDR2 is YYEEEE. Here the CDR3 reads CASSFTGTGRYNEQFF. The CDR3, as DNA: TGTGCCAGCAGCTTTACCGGGACTGGACGTTACAATGAGCAGTTCTTC. The variable domain in full, with the rest retrieved from reference TRBV5-6 and TRBJ2-1, is DAGVTQSPTHLIKTRGQQVTLRCSPKSGHDTVSWYQQALGQGPQFIFQYYEEEERQRGNFPDRFSGHQFPNYSSELNVNALLLGDSALYLCASSFTGTGRYNEQFFGPGTRLTVL.

In DNA form, the CDR3 reads TGTGCCATCAGTGAGTCTGGGGGGAAAGAGACCCAGTACTTC. Amino acid sequence: CAISESGGKETQYF. The rearrangement joins TRBV10-3 to TRBJ2-5, with D tentatively TRBD2 (6 bases). Germline V CDR1 and CDR2: ENHRY, SYGVKD. V shed 0 bases and J shed 3 bases, with 8 bases lying between them. This CDR3 contains 14 residues.